One sample yielded the 31 T cell receptor beta chains listed below, sequenced in a study of shared clonotypes between healthy human individuals. The assay was immunoSEQ multiplex PCR, and TCRdb's table has in-frame clones only and misses some. The data show some 700,000 clones, about 92% seen once. The source material was memory CD8+ T cells from PBMCs. Subset described: CD45RO+ cells pooled with CCR7-negative TemRA cells. The origin of the receptors is a man younger than 35 in good health. Some clones in this sample may be carry-over from other donors' samples.

The rearrangement uses TRBV5-2 and TRBJ1-2. TRBV5-2 counts as a pseudogene. The CDR3 totals 16 residues. This chain's CDR3 is CASNVEGEYETYGYTF. The CDR3 nucleotides are TGTGCCAGCAACGTTGAGGGAGAGTACGAGACCTATGGCTACACCTTC.

A word on this clone: The same CDR3 arises from other DNA sequences in this sample as well. The DNA for the CDR3 is TGTGCCAGCAGCGTAGGGGGAGACAATGAGCAGTTCTTC. This gives the protein CASSVGGDNEQFF. The chain carries TRBV9 and TRBJ2-1, with D possibly matching TRBD2 (5 bases). The CDR3 contains 13 residues. Trimming cost V 0 bases and J 5 bases, with 6 bases left between them. Germline V gene sequence: CDR1 SGDLS, CDR2 YYNGEE.

The J gene is TRBJ2-7, the V gene TRBV4-1; 9 bases align to TRBD1. The CDR3 is 15 amino acids. V lost 0 bases, J lost 6 bases, and 6 bases stayed unmatched. Per the germline V gene, CDR1 is MGHRA and CDR2 is YSYEKL. The CDR3, as DNA: TGCGCCAGCAGCCAAGATAGGGGGACAGGGACCGAGCAGTACTTC. It specifies CASSQDRGTGTEQYF.

The chain recombines TRBV15 with TRBJ2-3, with 11 bases aligning to TRBD2. This CDR3 has 18 amino acids. The V and J ends lost 0 bases and 2 bases, in that order; junction bases with no gene match: 7. In germline, CDR1 is LNHNV, CDR2 YYDKDF (reference sequence). The CDR3 DNA reads TGTGCCACCAGCAGAGAATGGACTAGCGGGCTGCTCACAGATACGCAGTATTTT. Its protein product is CATSREWTSGLLTDTQYF.

This clone was counted once. This chain links TRBV4-3 with TRBJ2-1; TRBD2 might be the D (5 bases). The CDR3 is made up of 16 amino acids. Looked up from germline, CDR1 is LGHNA and CDR2 is YSLEER. V was clipped by 0 bases and J by 7 bases, with 16 bases between them. CDR3 residues: CASSQESGRMGNEQFF. DNA of the CDR3: TGCGCCAGCAGCCAAGAATCGGGAAGGATGGGGAATGAGCAGTTCTTC.

This chain links TRBV27 with TRBJ1-4; no firm D call. V lost 3 bases, J lost 6 bases, and 8 bases lay in between. Germline V lookup: CDR1 MNHEY, CDR2 SMNVEV (reference sequence). The length of the CDR3 is 13 residues. CDR3 coding DNA: TGTGCCAGCAGTTTCCTGGCTGATGAAAAACTGTTTTTT. It codes for CASSFLADEKLFF.

The CDR3 sequence: CASNPSSYNEQFF. The DNA of the CDR3 is TGTGCCAGCAACCCCAGCTCCTACAATGAGCAGTTCTTC. V usage is TRBV19 and J usage is TRBJ2-1; D not certain. V shed 9 bases and J shed 0 bases, with 9 bases lying between them. Germline V lookup: CDR1 LNHDA, CDR2 SQIVND (reference sequence). The CDR3 totals 13 residues.

The chain combines TRBV4-3 with TRBJ1-2; 7 bases align to TRBD1. Germline V gene data show CDR1 as LGHNA and CDR2 as YSLEER. The junction had 13 bases not matched to a gene; V was cut back by 1 base and J by 5 bases. CDR3 size: 17 residues. The CDR3 protein is CASSQARQGPIEYGYTF. As DNA, the CDR3 is TGCGCCAGCAGCCAAGCGCGACAGGGCCCCATCGAGTATGGCTACACCTTC.

The chain employs TRBV30 and TRBJ2-7; 7 nucleotides align to TRBD1. The CDR3 contains 16 residues. J was trimmed by 4 bases and V by 3 bases; bases with no gene match: 15. Germline V gene data show CDR1 as GTSNPN and CDR2 as SVGIG (reference sequence). CDR3 region: CAWRVTGLEWGYEQYF. In DNA, the CDR3 is TGTGCCTGGAGGGTGACAGGGTTGGAGTGGGGTTACGAGCAGTACTTC. Drawing the rest from reference TRBV30 and TRBJ2-7, the complete variable domain is SQTIHQWPATLVQPVGSPLSLECTVEGTSNPNLYWYRQAAGRGLQLLFYSVGIGQISSEVPQNLSASRPQDRQFILSSKKLLLSDSGFYLCAWRVTGLEWGYEQYFGPGTRLTVT.

This chain uses TRBV27 with TRBJ1-5, with a weak D call TRBD1 (5 bases). Germline CDR1 is MNHEY and CDR2 is SMNVEV (reference sequence). CDR3 length: 16 residues. The V end was cut by 1 base, the J end by 2 bases, with 12 bases between. As DNA, the CDR3 is TGTGCCAGCAGTTTATTAGGGGACGGGCGCAATCAGCCCCAGCATTTT. Amino acid sequence: CASSLLGDGRNQPQHF.

The chain employs TRBV5-6 and TRBJ2-7; D unresolved. The CDR3 is made up of 14 amino acids. The V and J ends lost 4 bases and 2 bases respectively, with 13 bases between them. Germline-derived CDR1 and CDR2 are SGHDT and YYEEEE. CDR3 sequence reads: CASSLDPRPYEQYF. DNA of the CDR3: TGTGCCAGCAGCCTGGACCCACGACCCTACGAGCAGTACTTC. The entire variable domain, with the rest obtained from reference TRBV5-6 and TRBJ2-7, is as follows: DAGVTQSPTHLIKTRGQQVTLRCSPKSGHDTVSWYQQALGQGPQFIFQYYEEEERQRGNFPDRFSGHQFPNYSSELNVNALLLGDSALYLCASSLDPRPYEQYFGPGTRLTVT.

The chain links TRBV6-6 to TRBJ2-4; D is ambiguous. V lost 2 bases and J 0 bases, leaving 11 bases between the germline ends. Germline V lookup: CDR1 MNHNY, CDR2 SVGAGI (reference sequence). The CDR3 is 16 amino acids. Written as DNA, the CDR3 is TGTGCCAGCAGTTACCGGCAGCTACTAGCCAAAAACATTCAGTACTTC. This encodes CASSYRQLLAKNIQYF.

The J gene is TRBJ2-7, the V gene TRBV6-5; 7 bases line up with TRBD2. The length of the CDR3 is 15 residues. Trimming cost V 5 bases and J 2 bases; bases outside gene matches: 9. CDR1 MNHEY and CDR2 SVGAGI come from the germline V gene. CDR3 in DNA: TGTGCCAGCAGTCCCGGGAGGACGGCTGCCTACGAGCAGTACTTC. It translates to CASSPGRTAAYEQYF.

This sequence joins TRBV28 and TRBJ2-5, with a weak D call TRBD2 (5 bases). Trimming took 3 bases from V and 5 from J, leaving 10 bases between them. Germline-derived CDR1 and CDR2 are MDHEN and SYDVKM. This CDR3 spans 13 amino acids. CDR3 loop: CASSLGGEETQYF. As DNA, the CDR3 is TGTGCCAGCAGTTTGGGTGGGGAGGAGACCCAGTACTTC.

This clone was counted a single time. The chain couples TRBV27 to TRBJ2-5, with D possibly TRBD1 on 6 matching bases. The germline V and J ends were trimmed by 4 bases and 4 bases, with 13 bases remaining between them. Germline V CDR1 and CDR2: MNHEY, SMNVEV (reference sequence). This CDR3 region has 14 residues. The CDR3 region is CASSYQGFAETQYF. The CDR3, as DNA: TGTGCCAGCAGTTACCAGGGGTTTGCAGAGACCCAGTACTTC.

The gene calls are TRBV11-2 and TRBJ2-7, with D unresolved. Deletions cut 0 bases from V and 0 bases from J, with 12 bases between. CDR1 and CDR2 from the germline V gene are SGHAT and FQNNGV. The CDR3 length is 16 residues. The chain's CDR3 is CASSLEVTASSYEQYF. The DNA of the CDR3 is TGTGCCAGCAGCTTAGAAGTTACAGCGTCCTCCTACGAGCAGTACTTC. The entire variable domain, with the rest obtained from reference TRBV11-2 and TRBJ2-7, is as follows: EAGVAQSPRYKIIEKRQSVAFWCNPISGHATLYWYQQILGQGPKLLIQFQNNGVVDDSQLPKDRFSAERLKGVDSTLKIQPAKLEDSAVYLCASSLEVTASSYEQYFGPGTRLTVT.

The chain carries TRBV27 and TRBJ2-5; 8 bases are a match to TRBD1. The CDR3 sequence is 16 residues long. The ends lost 5 bases at V and 0 bases at J; junction bases unmatched: 8. Germline-derived CDR1 and CDR2 are MNHEY and SMNVEV (reference sequence). Written as DNA, the CDR3 is TGTGCCAGCAGTCCCATACCGGGACAGGACCAAGAGACCCAGTACTTC. This encodes CASSPIPGQDQETQYF.

The V call is TRBV7-9, the J call TRBJ1-2; 9 bases line up with TRBD1. J gave up 5 bases and V 5 bases, and 9 bases lay outside the gene matches. CDR3 length equals 15 residues. CDR1 is SEHNR and CDR2 is FQNEAQ in the germline V gene (reference sequence). The chain's CDR3 is CASSHTGGVNYGYTF. In nucleotides, the CDR3 is TGTGCCAGCAGCCACACAGGGGGCGTTAATTATGGCTACACCTTC.

The chain is built from TRBV7-9 and TRBJ2-5; D call uncertain. Germline loops: CDR1 SEHNR, CDR2 FQNEAQ (reference sequence). Deletions cut 1 base from V and 3 bases from J, with 12 bases between. This CDR3 is built from 15 residues. The CDR3 bases are TGTGCCAGCAGCTTAGGAGGCATAGGAGAAGAGACCCAGTACTTC. It yields the protein CASSLGGIGEETQYF.

This clone was seen a single time. The genes are TRBV29-1 and TRBJ2-5, with no clear D. The CDR3 is 11 amino acids. The germline V gene encodes CDR1 SQVTM and CDR2 ANQGSEA. The V end was cut by 7 bases, the J end by 4 bases, with 10 bases between. The CDR3 DNA follows: TGCAGCGGGGAAGGTCTAGAGACCCAGTACTTC. Protein: CSGEGLETQYF.

The V gene is TRBV5-4, the J gene TRBJ2-7; D assignment may be TRBD1 or TRBD2 (7 bases each). The CDR3 has 16 residues. CDR1 is SGHNT and CDR2 is YYREEE in the germline V gene (reference sequence). Trimming shortened V by 0 bases and J by 2 bases, and 15 bases separated the two germline ends. The CDR3 region is CASSLAQGGGPYEQYF. The CDR3 DNA reads as TGTGCCAGCAGCTTGGCCCAGGGGGGAGGGCCCTACGAGCAGTACTTC. The whole variable domain, filled in from reference TRBV5-4 and TRBJ2-7, reads ETGVTQSPTHLIKTRGQQVTLRCSSQSGHNTVSWYQQALGQGPQFIFQYYREEENGRGNFPPRFSGLQFPNYSSELNVNALELDDSALYLCASSLAQGGGPYEQYFGPGTRLTVT.

The chain is built from TRBV5-4 and TRBJ2-5; 11 nucleotides agree with TRBD2. CDR3 length equals 17 residues. The V segment lost 4 bases and the J segment 0 bases; nucleotides outside the gene matches: 8. Germline V gives CDR1 SGHNT, CDR2 YYREEE (reference sequence). For the CDR3, the DNA is TGTGCCAGCAGCCCGCAGTCACTAGCGGGGGACCAAGAGACCCAGTACTTC. It codes for CASSPQSLAGDQETQYF. Complete variable domain (other parts from reference TRBV5-4 and TRBJ2-5): ETGVTQSPTHLIKTRGQQVTLRCSSQSGHNTVSWYQQALGQGPQFIFQYYREEENGRGNFPPRFSGLQFPNYSSELNVNALELDDSALYLCASSPQSLAGDQETQYFGPGTRLLVL.

This chain connects TRBV29-1 to TRBJ2-7, with D perhaps being TRBD1 or TRBD2 (5 bases each). Germline CDR1 is SQVTM and CDR2 is ANQGSEA. Trimming took off 2 bases at V and 11 bases at J, with 25 bases between the two ends. The CDR3 covers 15 residues. CDR3 nucleotide sequence: TGCAGCGTTGAATCGGAGGAAAGGACACTTCAAGCGGAGTACTTC. It codes for CSVESEERTLQAEYF.

The chain uses TRBV6-1 and TRBJ1-2, with D perhaps matching TRBD1 (5 bases). V lost 6 bases and J lost 3, with 17 bases in between. Germline values: CDR1 MNHNS, CDR2 SASEGT. CDR3 length equals 15 residues. CDR3 protein: CASRPEIGGDYGYTF. The DNA of the CDR3 is TGTGCCAGCAGACCTGAAATCGGGGGGGACTATGGCTACACCTTC.

As regards this clone: A junction end diverges from the germline sequence, so it may reflect a read error. The chain couples TRBV6-1 to TRBJ1-1; D is ambiguous. Germline assignment: CDR1 MNHNS and CDR2 SASEGT. This CDR3 contains 16 residues. CDR3 sequence reads: CAISEFPHGKNTEAFF. The CDR3 coding sequence is TGTGCCATCAGTGAGTTCCCCCACGGAAAGAACACTGAAGCTTTCTTT.

The chain couples TRBV5-6 to TRBJ1-1; no firm D call. Germline V gene lookup returns CDR1 SGHDT and CDR2 YYEEEE. V was cut by 2 bases and J by 4 bases, with 12 bases left in between. The CDR3 has 14 residues. The CDR3 reads CASSFREWGTEAFF. The CDR3 region has the DNA TGTGCCAGCAGCTTCCGGGAGTGGGGCACTGAAGCTTTCTTT.

The rearrangement links TRBV25-1 to TRBJ2-7; 9 nucleotides line up with TRBD1. Germline V gene sequence: CDR1 MGHDK, CDR2 SYGVNS. V was pared by 4 bases and J by 1 base, with 14 bases of the junction left unmatched. The CDR3 spans 18 residues. The CDR3 protein is CASSGPPHRDRVSYEQYF. Written as DNA, the CDR3 is TGTGCCAGCAGTGGGCCTCCCCACCGGGACAGGGTTTCCTACGAGCAGTACTTC.

The genes are TRBV5-8 and TRBJ2-7; TRBD2 might be the D (6 bases). Trimming removed 4 bases from V and 2 bases from J, with 7 bases in between. Germline V gene lookup returns CDR1 SGHTS and CDR2 YDEGEE. CDR3 length: 12 amino acids. The CDR3: CASSPGAYEQYF. CDR3 nucleotide sequence: TGTGCCAGCAGCCCGGGGGCCTACGAGCAGTACTTC.

The chain uses TRBV14 and TRBJ1-4; D remains ambiguous. The CDR3 sequence is 13 residues long. V was pared by 3 bases and J by 1 base, with 3 bases between. Germline V gene data show CDR1 as SGHDN and CDR2 as FVKESK. CDR3 nucleotide sequence: TGTGCCAGCAGCCACTTAACTAATGAAAAACTGTTTTTT. As protein: CASSHLTNEKLFF. The full variable domain, its missing parts supplied by reference TRBV14 and TRBJ1-4, is EAGVTQFPSHSVIEKGQTVTLRCDPISGHDNLYWYRRVMGKEIKFLLHFVKESKQDESGMPNNRFLAERTGGTYSTLKVQPAELEDSGVYFCASSHLTNEKLFFGSGTQLSVL.

This chain's CDR3 is CASSAQGYALNQPQHF. The CDR3 DNA reads TGTGCCAGCTCGGCCCAGGGTTATGCCCTCAATCAGCCCCAGCATTTT. The chain combines TRBV27 with TRBJ1-5, with D tentatively TRBD1 (5 bases). Germline V gene data show CDR1 as MNHEY and CDR2 as SMNVEV (reference sequence). The V end lost 8 bases, the J end lost 3 bases, and 20 bases lay between the germline ends. The CDR3 spans 16 residues.

The chain uses TRBV4-1 and TRBJ2-7; D call uncertain. V was trimmed by 1 base and J by 7 bases, leaving 8 bases between them. Germline CDR1 reads MGHRA; CDR2 reads YSYEKL. The CDR3 contains 12 residues. The CDR3: CASSQVPQEQYF. Written as DNA, the CDR3 is TGCGCCAGCAGCCAAGTCCCCCAGGAGCAGTACTTC.